The rows below give T cell receptor beta chains drawn from one sample of a study of T-cell memory formation after mild COVID-19. Each CDR3 protein is one row after TCRdb ran MiXCR on the 5' RACE reads. The sample lists fewer than 600,000 distinct CDR3 sequences, 20% to 25% occurring once. Sequenced: PBMCs or a T cell subset sorted from them (not recorded which). The source of these receptors is an adult woman who had mild COVID-19 (a few samples of this study predate the infection). Cell type and time point are not known. Both conserved end residues are part of each CDR3. A D gene is named only where the DNA matches it firmly. Rows may omit the clone size; those that give it use once, few, many or a size class.

v_gene	abundance	d_gene	j_gene	CDR3aa	CDR3nt
TRBV24-1	.	.	TRBJ2-5	CATSDPAGPQETQYF	TGTGCCACCAGTGATCCGGCAGGGCCCCAAGAGACCCAGTACTTC
TRBV24-1	.	TRBD2	TRBJ2-1	CATSDFGAGEQFF	TGTGCCACCAGTGATTTTGGAGCGGGAGAGCAGTTCTTC
TRBV20-1	many	TRBD2	TRBJ2-1	CSARGRLAGGNYNEQFF	TGCAGTGCTAGAGGGCGATTAGCGGGAGGGAACTACAATGAGCAGTTCTTC
TRBV9	.	.	TRBJ2-3	CASSVGIDGGNTQYF	TGTGCCAGCAGCGTCGGGATCGATGGGGGGAATACGCAGTATTTT
TRBV7-9	few	.	TRBJ2-7	CASSSDGTPAHYEQYF	TGTGCCAGCAGCTCGGACGGGACACCGGCGCACTACGAGCAGTACTTC
TRBV6-2/TRBV6-3	few	TRBD2	TRBJ2-5	CASRTSGAGTQYF	TGTGCCAGCAGAACTAGCGGGGCAGGGACCCAGTACTTC
TRBV25-1	.	.	TRBJ2-3	CASSEYLGAPTDTQYF	TGTGCCAGCAGTGAATATCTGGGGGCGCCGACAGATACGCAGTATTTT
TRBV12-3/TRBV12-4	.	.	TRBJ2-3	CASSLFSGADTQYF	TGTGCCAGCAGTCTGTTCTCGGGAGCAGATACGCAGTATTTT
TRBV9	.	.	TRBJ2-3	CASSVRDSTDTQYF	TGTGCCAGCAGCGTCCGGGACAGCACAGATACGCAGTATTTT
TRBV14	few	.	TRBJ2-7	CASSLNPGKSGVGEQYF	TGTGCCAGCAGCCTAAATCCCGGGAAATCGGGAGTCGGCGAGCAGTACTTC
TRBV12-3/TRBV12-4	.	.	TRBJ2-7	CASSSRTFYEQYF	TGTGCCAGCAGTTCCCGGACGTTTTACGAGCAGTACTTC
TRBV11-2	.	TRBD2	TRBJ2-3	CASSLLRGLAGDTQYF	TGTGCCAGCAGCCTACTTAGGGGACTAGCAGGGGATACGCAGTATTTT
TRBV4-1	.	.	TRBJ2-3	CASTRTSTDTQYF	TGCGCCAGCACTAGAACCAGCACAGATACGCAGTATTTT
TRBV7-2	few	.	TRBJ2-1	CASSSQRTGEQFF	TGTGCCAGCAGCTCACAAAGGACGGGAGAGCAGTTCTTC
TRBV5-5	.	.	TRBJ2-7	CASSPLRLNRYEQYF	TGTGCCAGCAGTCCCCTCAGGTTAAACCGCTACGAGCAGTACTTC
TRBV15	.	.	TRBJ1-1	CATSRDSARQRMNTEAFF	TGTGCCACCAGCAGAGATTCCGCGAGACAGAGAATGAACACTGAAGCTTTCTTT
TRBV5-1	.	.	TRBJ2-2	CASSLGTDTGELFF	TGCGCCAGCAGCTTGGGGACGGATACCGGGGAGCTGTTTTTT
TRBV9	few	.	TRBJ2-2	CASSVATGGELFF	TGTGCCAGCAGCGTAGCTACGGGGGGGGAGCTGTTTTTT
TRBV18	few	.	TRBJ2-3	CASLEVGDTQYF	TGTGCCAGCTTGGAGGTGGGAGATACGCAGTATTTT
TRBV3-1	many	TRBD2	TRBJ2-7	CASSQGEAGGPGPYEQYF	TGTGCCAGCAGCCAAGGAGAAGCGGGAGGGCCGGGTCCCTACGAGCAGTACTTC